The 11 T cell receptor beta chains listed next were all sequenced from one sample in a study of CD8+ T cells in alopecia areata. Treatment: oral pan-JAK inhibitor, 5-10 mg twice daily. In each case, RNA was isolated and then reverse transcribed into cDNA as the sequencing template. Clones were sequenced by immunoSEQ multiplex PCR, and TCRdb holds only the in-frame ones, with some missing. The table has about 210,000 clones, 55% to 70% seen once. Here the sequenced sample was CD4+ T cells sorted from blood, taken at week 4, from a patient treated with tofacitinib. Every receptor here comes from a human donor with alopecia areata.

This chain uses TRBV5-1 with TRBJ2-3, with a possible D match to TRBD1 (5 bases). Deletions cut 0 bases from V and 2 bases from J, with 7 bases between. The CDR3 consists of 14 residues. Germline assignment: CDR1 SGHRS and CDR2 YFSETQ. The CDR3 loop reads CASSLGQLTDTQYF. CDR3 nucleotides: TGCGCCAGCAGCTTGGGACAGCTCACAGATACGCAGTATTTT.

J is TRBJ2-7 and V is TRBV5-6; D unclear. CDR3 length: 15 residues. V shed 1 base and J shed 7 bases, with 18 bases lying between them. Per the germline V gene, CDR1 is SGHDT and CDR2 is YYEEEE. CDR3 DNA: TGTGCCAGCAGCTTGACCAGGCGTCTCGTGCAGGAGCAGTACTTC. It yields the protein CASSLTRRLVQEQYF.

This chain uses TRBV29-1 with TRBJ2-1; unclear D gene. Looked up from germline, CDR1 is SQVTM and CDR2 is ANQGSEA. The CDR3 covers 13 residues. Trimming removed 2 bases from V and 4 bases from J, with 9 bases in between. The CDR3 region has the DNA TGCAGCGTTGAAAAGTACCATTACAATGAGCAGTTCTTC. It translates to CSVEKYHYNEQFF.

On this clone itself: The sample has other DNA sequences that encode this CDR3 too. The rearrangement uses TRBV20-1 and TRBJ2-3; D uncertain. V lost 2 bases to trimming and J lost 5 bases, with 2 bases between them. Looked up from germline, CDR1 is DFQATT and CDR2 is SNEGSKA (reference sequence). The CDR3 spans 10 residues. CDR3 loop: CSARRDTQYF. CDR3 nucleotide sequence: TGCAGTGCTAGAAGAGATACGCAGTATTTT.

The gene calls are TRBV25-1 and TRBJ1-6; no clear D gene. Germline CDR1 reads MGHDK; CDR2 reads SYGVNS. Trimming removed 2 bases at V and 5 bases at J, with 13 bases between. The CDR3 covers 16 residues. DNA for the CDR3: TGTGCCAGCAGTGAACTCGTGGCTACTAATAATTCACCCCTCCACTTT. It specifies CASSELVATNNSPLHF.

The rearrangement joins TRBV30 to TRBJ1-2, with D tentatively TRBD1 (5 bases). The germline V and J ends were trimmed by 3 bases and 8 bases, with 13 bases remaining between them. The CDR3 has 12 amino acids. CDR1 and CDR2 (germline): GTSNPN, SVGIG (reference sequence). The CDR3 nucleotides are TGTGCCTGGAGCCCGGGGCTTTGGGGCTACACCTTC. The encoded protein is CAWSPGLWGYTF. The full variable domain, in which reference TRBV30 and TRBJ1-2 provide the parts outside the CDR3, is SQTIHQWPATLVQPVGSPLSLECTVEGTSNPNLYWYRQAAGRGLQLLFYSVGIGQISSEVPQNLSASRPQDRQFILSSKKLLLSDSGFYLCAWSPGLWGYTFGSGTRLTVV.

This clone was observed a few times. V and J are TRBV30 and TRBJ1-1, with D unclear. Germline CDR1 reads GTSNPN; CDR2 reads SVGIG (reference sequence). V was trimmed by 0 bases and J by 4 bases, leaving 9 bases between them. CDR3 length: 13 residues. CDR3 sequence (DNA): TGTGCCTGGAGTGTTCAGAGTTCCACTGAAGCTTTCTTT. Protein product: CAWSVQSSTEAFF.

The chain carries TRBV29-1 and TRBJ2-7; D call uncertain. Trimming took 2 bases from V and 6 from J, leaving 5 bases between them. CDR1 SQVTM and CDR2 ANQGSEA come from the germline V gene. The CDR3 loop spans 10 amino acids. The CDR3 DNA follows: TGCAGCGTTGAAAATGGCGAGCAGTACTTC. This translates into CSVENGEQYF.

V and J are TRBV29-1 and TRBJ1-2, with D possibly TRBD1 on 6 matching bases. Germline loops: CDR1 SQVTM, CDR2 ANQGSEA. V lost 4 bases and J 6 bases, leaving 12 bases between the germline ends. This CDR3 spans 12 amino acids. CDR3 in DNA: TGCAGCGTTGGACAGGCCTCCGATGGCTACACCTTC. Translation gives CSVGQASDGYTF.

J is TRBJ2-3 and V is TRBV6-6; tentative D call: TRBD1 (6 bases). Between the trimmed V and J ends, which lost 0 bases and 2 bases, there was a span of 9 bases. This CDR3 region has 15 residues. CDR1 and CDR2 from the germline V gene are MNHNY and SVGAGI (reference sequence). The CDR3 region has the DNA TGTGCCAGCAGTTACTCGAGGACAGTCACAGATACGCAGTATTTT. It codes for CASSYSRTVTDTQYF.

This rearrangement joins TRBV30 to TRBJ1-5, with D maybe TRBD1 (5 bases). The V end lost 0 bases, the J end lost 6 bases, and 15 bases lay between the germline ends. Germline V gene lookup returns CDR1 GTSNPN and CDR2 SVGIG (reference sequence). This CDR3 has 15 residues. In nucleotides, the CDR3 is TGTGCCTGGAGTGTGGCGGGGGGTTTCGGTCAGCCCCAGCATTTT. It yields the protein CAWSVAGGFGQPQHF. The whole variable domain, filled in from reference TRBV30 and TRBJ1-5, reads SQTIHQWPATLVQPVGSPLSLECTVEGTSNPNLYWYRQAAGRGLQLLFYSVGIGQISSEVPQNLSASRPQDRQFILSSKKLLLSDSGFYLCAWSVAGGFGQPQHFGDGTRLSIL.